The entry below describes one T cell receptor (beta chain). Its specificity is not known. TCR beta CDR3 regions were amplified from RNA transcripts. When the TCR CDR3 underwent first-round RT-PCR, the HTBI primer set was used. TCRdb reprocessed the multiplex PCR reads via MiXCR and lists one record per CDR3 protein. The sample carries approximately 690,000 distinct CDR3 sequences, roughly 15% recorded once. These data are taken from a study of T cells in Graves' hyperthyroidism and ophthalmopathy. Study-level points and caveats: Researchers found most expanded thyroid clonotypes above 0.001 in blood as well.

Subjects with ophthalmopathy showed a Clinical Activity Score no lower than 3, a NOSPECS grade no lower than 4, and a duration shorter than 3 months. Criteria for exclusion of patients were uncontrolled infection, other autoimmune disease, pregnancy or lactation. V lost 3 bases to trimming and J lost 0 bases; unmatched junction nucleotides: 5. There are 16 residues in the CDR3. Germline V gene sequence: CDR1 SGDLS, CDR2 YYNGEE. The V gene is TRBV9, the J gene TRBJ2-7; 11 nucleotides agree with TRBD2. Sequences were obtained from blood. The TCR sequence derives from a woman aged 45-60 years with Graves' ophthalmopathy. CDR3 coding DNA: TGTGCCAGCAGCGGAACCGGGACTAGCGGCTCCTACGAGCAGTACTTC. It codes for CASSGTGTSGSYEQYF.